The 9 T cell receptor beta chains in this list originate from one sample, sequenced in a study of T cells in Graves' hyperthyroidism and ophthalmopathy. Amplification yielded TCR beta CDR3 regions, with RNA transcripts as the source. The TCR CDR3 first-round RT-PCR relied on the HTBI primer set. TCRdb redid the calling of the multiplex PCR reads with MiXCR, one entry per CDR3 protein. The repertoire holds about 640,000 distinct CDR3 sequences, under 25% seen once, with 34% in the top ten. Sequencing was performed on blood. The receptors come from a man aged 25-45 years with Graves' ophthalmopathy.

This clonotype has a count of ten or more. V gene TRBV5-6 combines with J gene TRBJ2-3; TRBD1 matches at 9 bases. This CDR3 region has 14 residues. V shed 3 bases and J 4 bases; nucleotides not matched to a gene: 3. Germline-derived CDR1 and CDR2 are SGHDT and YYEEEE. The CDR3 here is CASSWDREADTQYF. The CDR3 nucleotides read TGTGCCAGCAGCTGGGACAGGGAGGCAGATACGCAGTATTTT.

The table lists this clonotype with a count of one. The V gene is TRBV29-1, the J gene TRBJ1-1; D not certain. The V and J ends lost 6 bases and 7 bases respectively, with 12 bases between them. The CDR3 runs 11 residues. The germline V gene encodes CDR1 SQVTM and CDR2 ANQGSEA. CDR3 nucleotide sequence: TGCAGCGTAGGGCAATTAGGTGAAGCTTTCTTT. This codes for CSVGQLGEAFF. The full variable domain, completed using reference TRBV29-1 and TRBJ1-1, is SAVISQKPSRDICQRGTSLTIQCQVDSQVTMMFWYRQQPGQSLTLIATANQGSEATYESGFVIDKFPISRPNLTFSTLTVSNMSPEDSSIYLCSVGQLGEAFFGQGTRLTVV.

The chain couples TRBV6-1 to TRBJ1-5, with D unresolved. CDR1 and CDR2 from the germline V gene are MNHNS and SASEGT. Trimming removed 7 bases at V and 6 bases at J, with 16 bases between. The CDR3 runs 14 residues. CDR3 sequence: CASTRYVASQPQHF. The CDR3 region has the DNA TGTGCCAGCACCCGGTATGTGGCTAGTCAGCCCCAGCATTTT.

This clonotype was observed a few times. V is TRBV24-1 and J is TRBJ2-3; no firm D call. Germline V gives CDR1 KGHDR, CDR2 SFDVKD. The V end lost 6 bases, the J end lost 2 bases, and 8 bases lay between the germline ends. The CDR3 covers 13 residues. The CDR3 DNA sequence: TGTGCCACCAGTCACCTTGACACAGATACGCAGTATTTT. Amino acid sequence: CATSHLDTDTQYF.

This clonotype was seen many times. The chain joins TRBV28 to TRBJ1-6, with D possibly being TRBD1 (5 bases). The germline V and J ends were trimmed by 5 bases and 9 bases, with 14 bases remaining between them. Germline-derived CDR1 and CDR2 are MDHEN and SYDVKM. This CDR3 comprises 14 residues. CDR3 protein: CASSQGVTRSPLHF. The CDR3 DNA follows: TGTGCCAGCAGTCAAGGGGTGACGCGTTCACCCCTCCACTTT.

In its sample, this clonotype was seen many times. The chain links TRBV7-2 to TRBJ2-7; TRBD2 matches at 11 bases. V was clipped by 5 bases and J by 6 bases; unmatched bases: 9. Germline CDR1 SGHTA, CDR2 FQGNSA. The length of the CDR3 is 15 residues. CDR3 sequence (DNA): TGTGCCAGCAGCCCGCTCGGACTAGCGGGTGGCGAGCAGTACTTC. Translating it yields CASSPLGLAGGEQYF.

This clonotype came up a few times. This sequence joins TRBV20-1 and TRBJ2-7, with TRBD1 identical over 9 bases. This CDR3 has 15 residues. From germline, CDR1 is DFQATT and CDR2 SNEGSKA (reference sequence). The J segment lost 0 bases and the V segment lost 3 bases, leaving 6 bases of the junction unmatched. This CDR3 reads CSASPTGGGSYEQYF. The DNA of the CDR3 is TGCAGTGCTAGCCCGACAGGGGGAGGCTCCTACGAGCAGTACTTC.

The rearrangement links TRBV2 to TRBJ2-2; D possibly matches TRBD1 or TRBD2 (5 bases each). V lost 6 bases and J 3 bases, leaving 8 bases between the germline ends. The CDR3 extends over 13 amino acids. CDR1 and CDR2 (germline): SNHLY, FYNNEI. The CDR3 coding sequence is TGTGCCAGCAGAGGGACCCACACCGGGGAGCTGTTTTTT. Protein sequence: CASRGTHTGELFF.

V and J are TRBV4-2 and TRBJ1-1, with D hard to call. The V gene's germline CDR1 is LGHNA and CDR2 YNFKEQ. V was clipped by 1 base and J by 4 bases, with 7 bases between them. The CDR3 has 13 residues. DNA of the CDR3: TGTGCCAGCAGCCAAGCAGAGATCACTGAAGCTTTCTTT. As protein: CASSQAEITEAFF.